The T cell receptor (beta chain) described here comes from a study of shared clonotypes between healthy human individuals. Repertoires were generated with immunoSEQ multiplex PCR, while TCRdb's copy carries only in-frame clones and drops some. The sample lists 2 million to 2.5 million clones; 85% to 95% were seen once. Per the germline V gene, CDR1 is ENHRY and CDR2 is SYGVKD. This CDR3 is built from 15 residues. V gave up 2 bases and J gave up 4 bases; unmatched junction bases: 5. The clonotype originates from a man aged 18 to 29 in good health. Sequenced material: naive CD4+ T cells sorted from blood. Indicated subset: CD45RA+ positively selected. The chain links TRBV10-3 to TRBJ2-1; 7 bases line up with TRBD2. The DNA for the CDR3 is TGTGCCATCAGTGAGGAACTAGCGCGATACAATGAGCAGTTCTTC. It specifies CAISEELARYNEQFF.